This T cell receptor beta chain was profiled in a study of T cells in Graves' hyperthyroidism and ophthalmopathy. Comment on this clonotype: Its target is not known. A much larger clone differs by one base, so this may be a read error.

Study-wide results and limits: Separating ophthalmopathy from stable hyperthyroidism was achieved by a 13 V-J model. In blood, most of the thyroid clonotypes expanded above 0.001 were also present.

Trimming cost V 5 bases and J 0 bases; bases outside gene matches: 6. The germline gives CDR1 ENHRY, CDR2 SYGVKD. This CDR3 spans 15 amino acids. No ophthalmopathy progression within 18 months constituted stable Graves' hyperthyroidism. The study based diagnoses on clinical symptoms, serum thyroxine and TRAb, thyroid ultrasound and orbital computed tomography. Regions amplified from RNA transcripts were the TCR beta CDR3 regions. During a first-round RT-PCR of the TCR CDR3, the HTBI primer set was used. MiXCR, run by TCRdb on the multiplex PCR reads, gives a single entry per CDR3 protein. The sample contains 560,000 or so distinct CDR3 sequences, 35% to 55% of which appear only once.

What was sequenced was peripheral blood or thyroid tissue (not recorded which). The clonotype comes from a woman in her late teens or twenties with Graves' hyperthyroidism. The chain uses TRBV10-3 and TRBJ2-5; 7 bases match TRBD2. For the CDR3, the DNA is TGTGCCATCAGTCAGCTACTAGCGAACCAAGAGACCCAGTACTTC. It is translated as CAISQLLANQETQYF.